This T cell receptor (beta chain) derives from a study of glioma-infiltrating T cells after dendritic cell vaccination. Time point reported: after dendritic cell vaccination, including at tumor progression/relapse. Patients had residual fresh-frozen tumor tissue and more than two years of survival data. The method was immunoSEQ multiplex PCR; TCRdb's version includes in-frame clones alone and lacks a portion of them. The data contain roughly 85,000 clones, around 84% of them singletons. This CDR3 comprises 12 residues. With 5 bases clipped from V and 13 bases from J, the junction kept 8 bases outside the gene matches. CDR1 is LNHDA, CDR2 SQIVND, per germline (reference sequence).

This receptor was identified in a human donor with glioblastoma. The chain uses TRBV19 and TRBJ2-1; 7 positions agree with TRBD1. The specimen was blood, collected after dendritic cell vaccination. The CDR3 spells CASSFVGGDQFF. For the CDR3, the DNA is TGTGCCAGTAGTTTTGTAGGGGGCGATCAGTTCTTC.